Presented here are 32 T cell receptor beta chains from one specimen sequenced in a study of regulatory T cells in long-lasting Graves disease. As to time point: newly diagnosed GD, antithyroid drugs for less than 3 months. From PBMCs, RNA was extracted and then used to make the TCR library. Through Arm-PCR of CDR3 regions and iRepertoire HTBI primers, TCR beta libraries were built. TCRdb reprocessed the multiplex PCR reads via MiXCR and lists one record per CDR3 protein. Altogether 390,000 or so distinct CDR3 sequences are present, over 9.5% being singletons, with the ten largest covering approximately 17%. This same sample was also part of a study on T cells in Graves' hyperthyroidism and ophthalmopathy.

This sample comprised peripheral blood mononuclear cells (PBMCs), obtained at new diagnosis, from a patient treated with antithyroid drugs. The receptors stem from a woman under 30 with Graves disease.

This clonotype rates as medium-sized. V and J are TRBV14 and TRBJ2-5; D possibly corresponds to TRBD2 (5 bases). Trimming removed 0 bases from V and 5 bases from J, with 13 bases in between. The CDR3 contains 15 residues. Germline assignment: CDR1 SGHDN and CDR2 FVKESK. CDR3 sequence: CASSQDLGSGETQYF. As DNA, the CDR3 is TGTGCCAGCAGCCAAGATCTCGGCTCGGGGGAGACCCAGTACTTC. The full variable domain, with the rest looked up from reference TRBV14 and TRBJ2-5, is EAGVTQFPSHSVIEKGQTVTLRCDPISGHDNLYWYRRVMGKEIKFLLHFVKESKQDESGMPNNRFLAERTGGTYSTLKVQPAELEDSGVYFCASSQDLGSGETQYFGPGTRLLVL.

The J gene is TRBJ2-5, the V gene TRBV5-1, with 9 positions matching TRBD2. This CDR3 region has 15 residues. V trimming: 6 bases; J trimming: 1 base; junction bases outside the gene matches: 7. Germline CDR1 SGHRS, CDR2 YFSETQ. CDR3 protein: CASMLAGGFQETQYF. In DNA, the CDR3 is TGCGCCAGCATGCTGGCGGGGGGGTTCCAAGAGACCCAGTACTTC.

In its sample, this clonotype was seen many times. The rearrangement links TRBV7-2 to TRBJ1-3, with 10 bases aligning to TRBD1. The V and J ends lost 4 bases and 3 bases, in that order; junction bases with no gene match: 6. The CDR3 sequence is 16 residues long. Germline V gene sequence: CDR1 SGHTA, CDR2 FQGNSA. The CDR3: CASSSRDRGRGNTIYF. The CDR3 nucleotides are TGTGCCAGCAGCTCCCGGGACAGGGGCCGTGGAAACACCATATATTTT. The whole variable domain, filled in from reference TRBV7-2 and TRBJ1-3, reads GAGVSQSPSNKVTEKGKDVELRCDPISGHTALYWYRQSLGQGLEFLIYFQGNSAPDKSGLPSDRFSAERTGGSVSTLTIQRTQQEDSAVYLCASSSRDRGRGNTIYFGEGSWLTVV.

This clonotype was found many times. The chain recombines TRBV30 with TRBJ1-2; D possibly corresponds to TRBD1 (6 bases). Looked up from germline, CDR1 is GTSNPN and CDR2 is SVGIG (reference sequence). The CDR3 spans 13 residues. V lost 5 bases and J 7 bases, leaving 17 bases between the germline ends. DNA of the CDR3: TGTGCCTGGTCGCTAGGGGGATTGGGTGGCTACACCTTC. It is translated as CAWSLGGLGGYTF.

To note about this clonotype: A far larger clone lies a single base away; this is likely a read error. The V gene is TRBV6-9, the J gene TRBJ2-7, with D perhaps given as TRBD1 or TRBD2 (6 bases each). The V gene's germline CDR1 is MNHGY and CDR2 SVAAGI. Trimming stripped 3 bases from V and 1 base from J, with 16 bases between. The CDR3 loop spans 16 amino acids. CDR3 in amino acids: CASSYEGGQPSYEQYV. Written as DNA, the CDR3 is TGTGCCAGCAGTTACGAGGGGGGTCAACCTTCCTACGAGCAGTACGTC.

In its sample, this clonotype was seen many times. The rearrangement links TRBV11-3 to TRBJ2-2; perhaps TRBD1 as D (5 bases). From germline, CDR1 is SGHNT and CDR2 YENEEA. Trimming pared 4 bases from V and 2 bases from J, leaving 8 bases between. This CDR3 region has 14 residues. This CDR3 is CASSSTANTGELFF. CDR3 nucleotides: TGTGCCAGCAGCTCGACAGCCAACACCGGGGAGCTGTTTTTT.

The V call is TRBV6-2 or TRBV6-3, the J call TRBJ2-3; unclear D gene. This CDR3 contains 13 residues. The ends were cut back, 3 bases at V and 6 bases at J, with 10 bases in the middle. Looked up from germline, CDR1 is MNHEY and CDR2 is SVGEGT. The CDR3 DNA follows: TGTGCCAGCAGTTATGAAATCCTGGATACGCAGTATTTT. Amino acid sequence: CASSYEILDTQYF.

The chain uses TRBV5-8 and TRBJ2-7, with D maybe TRBD1 (6 bases). The ends were cut back, 7 bases at V and 3 bases at J, with 11 bases in the middle. CDR3 length: 12 residues. The germline CDR1 and CDR2 sequences are SGHTS and YDEGEE. CDR3 sequence: CASHSGVYEQYF. CDR3 bases: TGTGCCAGCCACTCAGGGGTCTACGAGCAGTACTTC.

This clonotype was seen many times. J is TRBJ2-7 and V is TRBV29-1, with D perhaps matching TRBD2 (6 bases). The CDR3 has 12 amino acids. Germline V lookup: CDR1 SQVTM, CDR2 ANQGSEA. With 4 bases removed from V and 6 bases from J, the gap between germline ends came to 13 bases. The CDR3 reads CSVGGVSVEQYF. In DNA form, the CDR3 reads TGCAGCGTTGGGGGGGTATCGGTCGAGCAGTACTTC.

Ten or more counts support this clonotype. The chain links TRBV6-1 to TRBJ1-4, with D unclear. CDR3 length: 15 residues. V lost 6 bases and J lost 0, with 11 bases in between. CDR1 is MNHNS and CDR2 is SASEGT in the germline V gene. The CDR3 is CASRWTEATNEKLFF. The CDR3 DNA sequence: TGTGCCAGCAGATGGACTGAGGCAACTAATGAAAAACTGTTTTTT.

This clonotype was detected only a few times. Just one base apart from a much larger clone, this may be a read error. The J gene is TRBJ2-7, the V gene TRBV28; D may be TRBD2 (5 bases). Looked up from germline, CDR1 is MDHEN and CDR2 is SYDVKM. The CDR3 consists of 14 residues. V lost 6 bases to trimming and J lost 3 bases, with 15 bases between them. CDR3 sequence reads: CASREERTHYEQYF. The DNA of the CDR3 is TGTGCCAGCAGGGAGGAGCGCACCCACTACGAGCAGTACTTC.

This clonotype was seen ten or more times. The chain joins TRBV5-5 to TRBJ2-1; the match to TRBD2 covers 7 bases. The CDR3 extends over 15 amino acids. V trimming: 4 bases; J trimming: 9 bases; junction bases outside the gene matches: 13. CDR1 SGHKS and CDR2 YYEKEE come from the germline V gene (reference sequence). This CDR3 is CASSLRTSGLLEQFF. The CDR3 DNA follows: TGTGCCAGCAGCCTTCGGACTAGTGGGTTGCTTGAGCAGTTCTTC.

The sample holds many counts of this clonotype. This chain links TRBV29-1 with TRBJ1-2, with a weak D call TRBD1 (6 bases). This CDR3 is built from 12 residues. Deletions cut 4 bases from V and 2 bases from J, with 8 bases between. Germline V gene lookup returns CDR1 SQVTM and CDR2 ANQGSEA. For the CDR3, the DNA is TGCAGCGTTGCCCAGGGGAACTATGGCTACACCTTC. Translated, it gives CSVAQGNYGYTF.

The V call is TRBV10-3, the J call TRBJ2-2; no clear D gene. The CDR3 contains 15 residues. The germline gives CDR1 ENHRY, CDR2 SYGVKD. V was trimmed by 5 bases and J by 6 bases, leaving 16 bases between them. CDR3 sequence reads: CAISRGSSSPGELFF. DNA of the CDR3: TGTGCCATCAGTCGAGGTAGCTCGTCCCCCGGGGAGCTGTTTTTT.

This chain connects TRBV6-2 or TRBV6-3 to TRBJ2-5; possibly TRBD1 for D (6 bases). V was clipped by 2 bases and J by 1 base, with 14 bases between them. CDR1 and CDR2 from the germline V gene are MNHEY and SVGEGT. The CDR3 contains 16 residues. The CDR3 sequence is CASSYHPDRAQETQYF. The CDR3 DNA follows: TGTGCCAGCAGTTACCATCCGGACAGAGCCCAAGAGACCCAGTACTTC.

This clonotype was detected many times. This chain links TRBV7-2 with TRBJ2-7; D is ambiguous. Trimming cost V 1 base and J 2 bases, with 9 bases left between them. CDR1 is SGHTA and CDR2 is FQGNSA in the germline V gene. The CDR3 contains 14 residues. In DNA, the CDR3 is TGTGCCAGCAGCTTAGGGGCACAAGCCTACGAGCAGTACTTC. This encodes CASSLGAQAYEQYF.

Points on this clonotype: A much larger clone lies a single base off, so this may be a read error. V is TRBV12-3 or TRBV12-4 and J is TRBJ1-1, with 10 positions matching TRBD1. The CDR3 sequence is 13 residues long. With 10 bases clipped from V and 9 bases from J, the junction kept 11 bases outside the gene matches. In DNA, the CDR3 is TGTGCCATCCGGGACAGGGGTTTTCAGAAAGCTTTCTTT. As protein: CAIRDRGFQKAFF.

This clonotype was found many times. The chain is built from TRBV6-1 and TRBJ2-5; 15 bases agree with TRBD2. Germline V gives CDR1 MNHNS, CDR2 SASEGT. The CDR3 is 17 amino acids. V lost 6 bases, J lost 3 bases, and 8 bases stayed unmatched. The CDR3 reads CASRGLAGGVREETQYF. The CDR3 DNA reads as TGTGCCAGCAGGGGACTAGCGGGGGGCGTCCGAGAAGAGACCCAGTACTTC.

This clonotype was detected many times. This chain joins TRBV28 and TRBJ2-7; 8 nucleotides match TRBD2. This CDR3 is 16 amino acids long. J was trimmed by 4 bases and V by 5 bases; bases with no gene match: 13. Germline V gene data show CDR1 as MDHEN and CDR2 as SYDVKM. The CDR3 region has the DNA TGTGCCAGCAGTCCCCTAGCGGGCCCCGCCAGGTACGAGCAGTACGTC. This sequence encodes CASSPLAGPARYEQYV.

Remarks on this clonotype: This may be a read error, as it is one base from a much larger clone. The chain employs TRBV6-1 and TRBJ2-3, with D possibly being TRBD1 (5 bases). CDR1 is MNHNS, CDR2 SASEGT, per germline. The CDR3 is 14 residues long. CDR3: CASSEVQGRDTRYF. CDR3 nucleotide sequence: TGTGCCAGCAGTGAAGTTCAGGGAAGAGATACGCGGTATTTT.

This clonotype appeared many times. V is TRBV7-2 and J is TRBJ1-5; 9 bases are a match to TRBD1. The CDR3 totals 16 residues. V shed 4 bases, J shed 6 bases, and the junction held 10 bases outside the gene matches. Germline V gene data show CDR1 as SGHTA and CDR2 as FQGNSA. The CDR3 DNA reads as TGTGCCAGCAGCTCGACAAAACAGGGGGCACGTCAGCCCCAGCATTTT. The encoded protein is CASSSTKQGARQPQHF.

This clonotype was seen at least ten times. This chain links TRBV2 with TRBJ2-3; 11 bases align to TRBD2. The CDR3 has 15 residues. V was clipped by 6 bases and J by 5 bases; unmatched bases: 7. Germline-derived CDR1 and CDR2 are SNHLY and FYNNEI. Here the CDR3 DNA reads TGTGCCAGCAGGACACTAGCGGGGGCGGGAGATACGCAGTATTTT. Translated, it gives CASRTLAGAGDTQYF.

This clonotype occurred many times. The V gene is TRBV20-1, the J gene TRBJ2-1, with 11 positions matching TRBD2. This CDR3 is 15 amino acids long. From germline, CDR1 is DFQATT and CDR2 SNEGSKA (reference sequence). V lost 3 bases, J lost 8 bases, and 9 bases stayed unmatched. The CDR3 DNA reads as TGCAGTGCTAGGTGGCTAGCGGGAGGTTGGGATGAGCAGTTCTTC. It encodes CSARWLAGGWDEQFF.

This clonotype was detected ten times or more. The gene calls are TRBV9 and TRBJ2-1, with TRBD2 as a possible D gene (6 bases). The V end was cut by 3 bases, the J end by 6 bases, with 16 bases between. This CDR3 has 15 residues. CDR1 is SGDLS and CDR2 is YYNGEE in the germline V gene. CDR3 DNA sequence: TGTGCCAGCAGCGAGGGACTCATCACGTTCAATGAGCAGTTCTTC. Its translation is CASSEGLITFNEQFF.

The chain recombines TRBV20-1 with TRBJ2-2; 10 nucleotides line up with TRBD2. Trimming cost V 2 bases and J 6 bases; bases outside gene matches: 12. The CDR3 consists of 17 residues. Germline-derived CDR1 and CDR2 are DFQATT and SNEGSKA (reference sequence). In DNA, the CDR3 is TGCAGTGCTAGAAACCACAGGGAAAGCGGGGGGGCCGGGGAGCTGTTTTTT. Amino acid sequence: CSARNHRESGGAGELFF.

This clonotype was recorded at least ten times. This rearrangement joins TRBV2 to TRBJ2-7, with 8 positions matching TRBD1. V shed 7 bases, J shed 6 bases, and the junction held 11 bases outside the gene matches. This CDR3 contains 14 residues. Germline CDR1 is SNHLY and CDR2 is FYNNEI. This chain's CDR3 is CASKSDRVGGEQYF. The CDR3 bases are TGTGCCAGCAAATCGGACAGGGTTGGAGGCGAGCAGTACTTC.

The V gene is TRBV12-3 or TRBV12-4, the J gene TRBJ2-1; 7 bases match TRBD2. The trim removed 4 bases at V and 15 bases at J, leaving 12 bases unmatched. The CDR3 has 13 residues. CDR3 sequence reads: CASSYGLGLVPFF. The CDR3 DNA reads TGTGCCAGCAGTTACGGCCTTGGACTAGTACCGTTCTTC.

This chain connects TRBV6-2 or TRBV6-3 to TRBJ1-1; the D is unclear. Trimming took 7 bases from V and 1 from J, leaving 10 bases between them. The CDR3 is made up of 13 amino acids. Germline lookup yields CDR1 MNHEY and CDR2 SVGEGT. As DNA, the CDR3 is TGTGCCAGCATCCTACACCAGAACACTGAAGCTTTCTTT. It specifies CASILHQNTEAFF.

Ten or more counts support this clonotype. The chain employs TRBV3-1 and TRBJ2-5; 8 bases fit TRBD2. J gave up 6 bases and V 0 bases, and 9 bases lay outside the gene matches. The CDR3 consists of 16 residues. In germline, CDR1 is LGHDT, CDR2 YNNKEL (reference sequence). This chain's CDR3 is CASSQEYGGGLKTQYF. The CDR3 nucleotides are TGTGCCAGCAGCCAAGAATACGGGGGGGGCCTAAAGACCCAGTACTTC.

There are many counts of this clonotype. This chain uses TRBV6-2 or TRBV6-3 with TRBJ2-1; TRBD2 might be the D (6 bases). Deletions cut 2 bases from V and 4 bases from J, with 15 bases between. Per the germline V gene, CDR1 is MNHEY and CDR2 is SVGEGT. The CDR3 is 16 residues long. CDR3 nucleotide sequence: TGTGCCAGCAGTTACGCCTCCAGGGACTTGTACAATGAGCAGTTCTTC. Protein sequence: CASSYASRDLYNEQFF.

This clonotype was observed many times. The chain has TRBV5-1 and TRBJ1-1, with D unclear. CDR3 length: 12 amino acids. Trimming cost V 3 bases and J 4 bases, with 7 bases left between them. Germline assignment: CDR1 SGHRS and CDR2 YFSETQ. CDR3 residues: CASSSLSTEAFF. The DNA for the CDR3 is TGCGCCAGCAGCTCCTTGAGCACTGAAGCTTTCTTT.

At least ten counts were recorded for this clonotype. This chain links TRBV7-6 with TRBJ2-1, with TRBD1 matching 9 bases. In germline, CDR1 is SGHVS, CDR2 FNYEAQ. The CDR3 extends over 14 amino acids. Trimming at V came to 1 base and at J to 12 bases, leaving 7 bases not matched to a gene. In DNA, the CDR3 is TGTGCCAGCAGCTTAGAGGACAGGGGCCCTGTGCAGTTCTTC. Translation: CASSLEDRGPVQFF.